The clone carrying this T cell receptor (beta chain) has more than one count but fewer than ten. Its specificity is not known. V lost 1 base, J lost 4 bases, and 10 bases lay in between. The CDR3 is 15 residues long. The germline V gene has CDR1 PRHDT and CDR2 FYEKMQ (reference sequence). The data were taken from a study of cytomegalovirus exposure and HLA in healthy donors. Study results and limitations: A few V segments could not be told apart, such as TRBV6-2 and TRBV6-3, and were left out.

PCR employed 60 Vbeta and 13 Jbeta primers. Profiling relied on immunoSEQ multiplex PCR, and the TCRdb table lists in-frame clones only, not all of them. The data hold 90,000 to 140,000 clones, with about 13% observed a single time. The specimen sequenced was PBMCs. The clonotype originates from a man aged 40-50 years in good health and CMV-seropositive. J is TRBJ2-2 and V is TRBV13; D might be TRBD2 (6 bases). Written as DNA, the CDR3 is TGTGCCAGCAGCTTAGCGGGAGCTAGCACCGGGGAGCTGTTTTTT. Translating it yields CASSLAGASTGELFF. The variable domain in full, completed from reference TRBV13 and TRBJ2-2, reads AAGVIQSPRHLIKEKRETATLKCYPIPRHDTVYWYQQGPGQDPQFLISFYEKMQSDKGSIPDRFSAQQFSDYHSELNMSSLELGDSALYFCASSLAGASTGELFFGEGSRLTVL.